This TCR beta chain was sequenced in a study of blood T cell repertoires in COVID-19. Study-wide background: Spain, Italy and the United States supplied samples that represented acute and convalescent COVID-19. Nucleic acid was either cDNA or gDNA, and it came from T cells, B-cell-depleted T cells, or PBMCs.

The CDR3 length is 12 residues. Unmatched junction bases numbered 1, after V lost 3 bases and J lost 14 bases. Under the authors' procedure: It was from reference gene primer amplification that nucleated cell counts were estimated. Measured with immunoSEQ multiplex PCR; TCRdb has only the in-frame clones, and not every one. The DNA gave D and trimming, while V, J and clone size come from that table. Of tens of thousands of clones in the sample, about 80% were seen once. Sequenced sample: peripheral blood. The chain joins TRBV12-3 or TRBV12-4 to TRBJ2-1; 13 bases are shared with TRBD2. The sequence was collected from a man aged 70 or older with acute or convalescent COVID-19. The CDR3 protein is CASSLGTSGEFF. The DNA of the CDR3 is TGTGCCAGCAGTTTGGGGACTAGCGGGGAGTTCTTC.